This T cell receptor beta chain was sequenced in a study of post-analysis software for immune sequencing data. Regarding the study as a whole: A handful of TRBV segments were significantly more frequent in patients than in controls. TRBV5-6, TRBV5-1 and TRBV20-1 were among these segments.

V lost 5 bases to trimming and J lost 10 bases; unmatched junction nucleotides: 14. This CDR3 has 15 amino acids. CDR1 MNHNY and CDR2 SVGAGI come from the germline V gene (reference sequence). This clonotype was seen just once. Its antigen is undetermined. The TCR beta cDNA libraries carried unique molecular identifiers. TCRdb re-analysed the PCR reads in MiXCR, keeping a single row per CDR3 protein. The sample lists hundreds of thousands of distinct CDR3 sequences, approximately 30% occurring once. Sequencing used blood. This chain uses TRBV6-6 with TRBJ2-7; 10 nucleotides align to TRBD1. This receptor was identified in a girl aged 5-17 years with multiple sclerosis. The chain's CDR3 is CASSPRQGAQEAQYF. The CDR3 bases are TGTGCCAGCAGTCCCCGACAGGGGGCCCAAGAGGCCCAGTACTTC.